One TCR beta chain is described in this entry. The data belong to a study of OX40 agonist ivuxolimab in advanced cancers. This CDR3 contains 14 residues. The protocol was immunoSEQ multiplex PCR, while the TCRdb copy is restricted to in-frame clones and leaves out a portion. The sample shows tens of thousands of clones, around nine tenths of them seen only once. The input for sequencing was CD4+ or CD8+ T cells sorted from blood, taken in a trial of the OX40 agonist ivuxolimab. The sequence came from an adult with an advanced solid tumor such as melanoma, head and neck, liver or kidney cancer. The chain is built from TRBV21-1 and TRBJ1-1. TRBV21-1 is listed as a pseudogene. The CDR3 DNA sequence: TGTGCCAGCAGCCCAAGGAGGGAGGGAGATGAAGCTTTCTTT. The encoded protein is CASSPRREGDEAFF.